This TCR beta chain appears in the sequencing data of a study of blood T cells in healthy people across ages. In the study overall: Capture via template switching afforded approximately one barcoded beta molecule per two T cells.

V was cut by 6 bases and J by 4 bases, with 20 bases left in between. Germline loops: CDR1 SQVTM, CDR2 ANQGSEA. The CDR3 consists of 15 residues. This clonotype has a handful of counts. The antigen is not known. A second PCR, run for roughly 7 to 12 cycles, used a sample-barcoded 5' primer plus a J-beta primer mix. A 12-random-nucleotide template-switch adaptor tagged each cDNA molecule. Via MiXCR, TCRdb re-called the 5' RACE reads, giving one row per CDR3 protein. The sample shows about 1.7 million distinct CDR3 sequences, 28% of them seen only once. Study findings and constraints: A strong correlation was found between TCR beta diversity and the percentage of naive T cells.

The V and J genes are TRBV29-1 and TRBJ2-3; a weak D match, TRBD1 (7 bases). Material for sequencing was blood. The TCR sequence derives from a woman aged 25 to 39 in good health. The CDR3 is CSVRGTARRPDTQYF. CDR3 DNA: TGCAGCGTCCGCGGGACAGCAAGACGTCCAGATACGCAGTATTTT.